What follows are 28 T cell receptor beta chains derived from one specimen sequenced in a study of cytomegalovirus exposure and HLA in healthy donors. Vbeta (60) and Jbeta (13) primers were used in the PCR. The repertoire was sequenced with immunoSEQ multiplex PCR; TCRdb's copy has only in-frame clones and lacks some. The table shows some 110,000 clones, with around 70% occurring only once. What was sequenced was PBMCs. These receptors all stem from a young man in good health and CMV-seropositive.

CDR3 amino acids: CASSPRGDTEAFF. The CDR3 DNA sequence: TGCGCCAGCAGCCCCAGGGGGGACACTGAAGCTTTCTTT. The rearrangement joins TRBV5-1 to TRBJ1-1; 7 nucleotides agree with TRBD1. The germline CDR1 and CDR2 sequences are SGHRS and YFSETQ. The CDR3 runs 13 residues. V lost 4 bases and J lost 3; bases outside the gene matches: 3. The variable domain in full, with the rest retrieved from reference TRBV5-1 and TRBJ1-1, is KAGVTQTPRYLIKTRGQQVTLSCSPISGHRSVSWYQQTPGQGLQFLFEYFSETQRNKGNFPGRFSGRQFSNSRSEMNVSTLELGDSALYLCASSPRGDTEAFFGQGTRLTVV.

V usage is TRBV28 and J usage is TRBJ2-7, with TRBD1 matching 8 bases. The CDR3 sequence is 14 residues long. Germline-derived CDR1 and CDR2 are MDHEN and SYDVKM. J was trimmed by 2 bases and V by 6 bases; bases with no gene match: 6. This CDR3 is CASSRGQGPYEQYV. The DNA for the CDR3 is TGTGCCAGCAGCCGTGGACAGGGCCCCTACGAGCAGTACGTC.

The chain employs TRBV4-1 and TRBJ1-4; TRBD1 matches 7 bases. CDR3 length: 22 residues. The V and J ends lost 3 bases and 7 bases, in that order; junction bases with no gene match: 29. Germline values: CDR1 MGHRA, CDR2 YSYEKL. Here the CDR3 DNA reads TGCGCCAGCAGCCACCAGGTGGGGGGCTTACAGGGGACGCGACGCGGAGGTGAAAAACTGTTTTTT. This sequence encodes CASSHQVGGLQGTRRGGEKLFF.

The genes are TRBV6-5 and TRBJ2-1, with D maybe TRBD2 (6 bases). The CDR3 extends over 15 amino acids. V was trimmed by 5 bases and J by 0 bases, leaving 11 bases between them. Germline CDR1 reads MNHEY; CDR2 reads SVGAGI. CDR3 in amino acids: CASSPRTISYNEQFF. As DNA, the CDR3 is TGTGCCAGCAGTCCTAGGACTATCTCCTACAATGAGCAGTTCTTC.

The chain uses TRBV29-1 and TRBJ1-5, with 8 bases that match TRBD1. The CDR3 totals 13 residues. Per germline, CDR1 SQVTM and CDR2 ANQGSEA. Unmatched junction bases numbered 5, after V lost 1 base and J lost 9 bases. The DNA for the CDR3 is TGCAGCGTTGAAGGAGACAGGGGTGGGCCCCAGCATTTT. Translating gives CSVEGDRGGPQHF.

The chain combines TRBV27 with TRBJ2-5, with TRBD2 matching 8 bases. This CDR3 region has 13 residues. The V gene's germline CDR1 is MNHEY and CDR2 SMNVEV (reference sequence). The junction had 6 bases not matched to a gene; V was cut back by 3 bases and J by 9 bases. CDR3 DNA sequence: TGTGCCAGCAGTTTTCGCGGGGGGTCGGCCCAGTACTTC. Translated: CASSFRGGSAQYF.

V and J are TRBV9 and TRBJ2-1; 9 bases map to TRBD2. Germline CDR1 reads SGDLS; CDR2 reads YYNGEE. The CDR3 loop spans 14 amino acids. The V and J ends lost 0 bases and 9 bases, in that order; junction bases with no gene match: 4. CDR3 DNA: TGTGCCAGCAGCGTAGGCGGGAGGGCGGTTGAGCAGTTCTTC. Residues: CASSVGGRAVEQFF.

The chain recombines TRBV7-9 with TRBJ1-1, with D possibly being TRBD1 (6 bases). With 5 bases removed from V and 3 bases from J, the gap between germline ends came to 19 bases. The CDR3 runs 16 residues. Germline CDR1 reads SEHNR; CDR2 reads FQNEAQ (reference sequence). The CDR3 sequence is CASSPNGWGRDTEAFF. The CDR3 DNA is TGTGCCAGCAGCCCTAACGGTTGGGGGCGTGACACTGAAGCTTTCTTT.

The chain carries TRBV28 and TRBJ2-1; a weak D match, TRBD2 (6 bases). The CDR3 has 15 residues. Trimming shortened V by 5 bases and J by 6 bases, and 17 bases separated the two germline ends. Per the germline V gene, CDR1 is MDHEN and CDR2 is SYDVKM. In DNA, the CDR3 is TGTGCCAGCAGTACGGCGGGACTGGTCTCCAATGAGCAGTTCTTC. This translates into CASSTAGLVSNEQFF.

The V and J genes are TRBV2 and TRBJ2-1, with 12 bases matching TRBD2. Per germline, CDR1 SNHLY and CDR2 FYNNEI. The junction had 12 bases not matched to a gene; V was cut back by 6 bases and J by 9 bases. There are 16 residues in the CDR3. CDR3 DNA sequence: TGTGCCAGCAGACAACCTTCTAGCGGGAGGGCCGGTGAGCAGTTCTTC. Translation: CASRQPSSGRAGEQFF.

This clone was seen just once. This chain uses TRBV6-1 with TRBJ1-1; D is unresolved. This CDR3 is 13 amino acids long. Looked up from germline, CDR1 is MNHNS and CDR2 is SASEGT. Trimming pared 3 bases from V and 2 bases from J, leaving 7 bases between. CDR3 coding DNA: TGTGCCAGCAGTGACCCGGGAAACACTGAAGCTTTCTTT. Protein: CASSDPGNTEAFF.

V and J are TRBV14 and TRBJ2-3; 11 nucleotides match TRBD1. The trim removed 3 bases at V and 3 bases at J, leaving 2 bases unmatched. Per germline, CDR1 SGHDN and CDR2 FVKESK. The CDR3 contains 15 residues. The CDR3 nucleotides read TGTGCCAGCAGCCAGGACAGGGGGCGTACAGATACGCAGTATTTT. It encodes CASSQDRGRTDTQYF.

This clone was counted a few times. The genes are TRBV18 and TRBJ1-3, with 7 nucleotides matching TRBD1. Germline trimming cut 2 bases from V and 0 bases from J; bases unmatched to any gene: 10. The length of the CDR3 is 18 residues. CDR1 and CDR2 (germline): KGHSH, LQKENI. The CDR3 loop is CASSPRGPGQISGNTIYF. The DNA for the CDR3 is TGTGCCAGCTCACCAAGGGGGCCGGGGCAGATCTCTGGAAACACCATATATTTT.

The chain uses TRBV10-3 and TRBJ2-1, with a tentative D call TRBD2 (7 bases). The CDR3 is 16 residues long. CDR1 is ENHRY, CDR2 SYGVKD, per germline. V was clipped by 0 bases and J by 6 bases, with 15 bases between them. The CDR3 nucleotides read TGTGCCATCAGTGAGTCTCAGGGGAGGGTTGGCAATGAGCAGTTCTTC. Protein: CAISESQGRVGNEQFF.

This clone was found a few times. The genes are TRBV21-1 and TRBJ2-5; the table's TRBD1 call for D was not verified on the DNA. TRBV21-1 is termed a pseudogene. The CDR3 is 15 amino acids. The CDR3, as DNA: TGTGCCAGCAGCAGAGTGGGGGCCCAAGGGGAGACCCAGTACTTC. It encodes CASSRVGAQGETQYF.

The chain is built from TRBV23-1 and TRBJ2-7; a possible D gene is TRBD1 (5 bases). TRBV23-1 belongs to the ORF category, with a function that is uncertain. Trimming pared 2 bases from V and 3 bases from J, leaving 17 bases between. CDR3 length: 16 amino acids. The CDR3 sequence: CASSQINKDNNYEQYV. CDR3 nucleotides: TGCGCCAGCAGTCAAATCAATAAGGACAACAACTACGAGCAGTACGTC.

The J gene is TRBJ1-1, the V gene TRBV30; D remains unclear. The CDR3 has 13 amino acids. Trimming removed 1 base from V and 1 base from J, with 7 bases in between. Per the germline V gene, CDR1 is GTSNPN and CDR2 is SVGIG (reference sequence). CDR3 protein: CAWSGRQNTEAFF. For the CDR3, the DNA is TGTGCCTGGAGTGGGCGGCAGAACACTGAAGCTTTCTTT.

This clone was seen a handful of times. The V and J genes are TRBV29-1 and TRBJ2-7, with TRBD2 identical over 8 bases. Losses at the gene ends were 1 base for V and 2 bases for J; bases not matched to a gene: 7. The CDR3 covers 15 residues. The V gene's germline CDR1 is SQVTM and CDR2 ANQGSEA. The CDR3 here is CSVEARSGTPYEQYV. CDR3 sequence (DNA): TGCAGCGTTGAAGCCCGTAGCGGGACACCCTACGAGCAGTACGTC.

The table lists this clone with a few counts. The chain carries TRBV21-1 and TRBJ2-7; TRBD2, as called in the table, went unchecked against the DNA. TRBV21-1 is deemed a pseudogene. This CDR3 region has 14 residues. The CDR3 sequence: CASAIPTSSYEQYV. The CDR3 DNA is TGTGCCAGCGCTATTCCGACTTCCTCCTACGAGCAGTACGTC.

The chain combines TRBV30 with TRBJ1-2, with a possible D match to TRBD1 (6 bases). Germline CDR1 reads GTSNPN; CDR2 reads SVGIG (reference sequence). The CDR3 has 15 amino acids. The V end was cut by 1 base, the J end by 3 bases, with 15 bases between. The CDR3 is CAWSAPRGGDYGYTF. In DNA form, the CDR3 reads TGTGCCTGGAGTGCCCCTAGGGGGGGGGACTATGGCTACACCTTC.

The chain combines TRBV5-1 with TRBJ2-3; 9 nucleotides align to TRBD2. V lost 4 bases, J lost 7 bases, and 10 bases stayed unmatched. The CDR3 spans 15 residues. Germline V gene data show CDR1 as SGHRS and CDR2 as YFSETQ. CDR3 in amino acids: CASSPAGTSLYTQYF. CDR3 sequence (DNA): TGCGCCAGCAGCCCCGCCGGGACTAGCTTATATACGCAGTATTTT.

The rearrangement links TRBV7-9 to TRBJ2-5; tentative D call: TRBD2 (7 bases). CDR3 length: 15 residues. V lost 5 bases and J 2 bases, leaving 15 bases between the germline ends. CDR1 and CDR2 (germline): SEHNR, FQNEAQ (reference sequence). The CDR3 nucleotides read TGTGCCAGCAGCCCCTCGGGGGGCGCACAAGAGACCCAGTACTTC. This sequence encodes CASSPSGGAQETQYF.

The chain has TRBV6-4 and TRBJ2-1; D is undetermined. Germline assignment: CDR1 MRHNA and CDR2 SNTAGT. V was pared by 4 bases and J by 2 bases, with 12 bases between. CDR3 length equals 15 residues. The CDR3 is CASSGEHPPYNEQFF. The DNA of the CDR3 is TGTGCCAGCAGTGGTGAACACCCCCCCTACAATGAGCAGTTCTTC.

The chain uses TRBV7-2 and TRBJ1-2; D not resolved. The CDR3 covers 16 residues. The germline V and J ends were trimmed by 2 bases and 2 bases, with 15 bases remaining between them. In germline, CDR1 is SGHTA, CDR2 FQGNSA. The CDR3 DNA sequence: TGTGCCAGCAGCTTACGGAGGGTTGGAGAGAACTATGGCTACACCTTC. Its protein is CASSLRRVGENYGYTF.

CDR3 DNA: TGTGCCAGCAGTCCTTGGACAGGGAACACCGGGGAGCTGTTTTTT. It specifies CASSPWTGNTGELFF. The rearrangement joins TRBV6-5 to TRBJ2-2; 7 nucleotides agree with TRBD1. This CDR3 comprises 15 residues. Germline CDR1 MNHEY, CDR2 SVGAGI. The junction had 4 bases not matched to a gene; V was cut back by 5 bases and J by 1 base.

The V gene is TRBV5-1, the J gene TRBJ2-2; TRBD2 aligns across 16 bases. V dropped 4 bases and J dropped 4; count of bases not matched to a gene: 7. Germline lookup yields CDR1 SGHRS and CDR2 YFSETQ. This CDR3 spans 18 amino acids. CDR3 region: CASSPGTSGRAITGELFF. The CDR3 DNA reads TGCGCCAGCAGCCCGGGGACTAGCGGGAGGGCAATCACCGGGGAGCTGTTTTTT.

The chain is built from TRBV29-1 and TRBJ2-3, with 9 bases fitting TRBD2. The CDR3 contains 15 residues. V shed 1 base and J 4 bases; nucleotides not matched to a gene: 6. CDR1 and CDR2 (germline): SQVTM, ANQGSEA. The CDR3 sequence is CSVEGGRALADTQYF. The DNA for the CDR3 is TGCAGCGTTGAAGGCGGGAGGGCCCTAGCAGATACGCAGTATTTT.

The V call is TRBV29-1, the J call TRBJ1-5, with 7 positions matching TRBD1. V lost 1 base to trimming and J lost 4 bases; unmatched junction nucleotides: 7. This CDR3 has 15 amino acids. Germline CDR1 is SQVTM and CDR2 is ANQGSEA. CDR3: CSVEVTGETNQPQHF. The CDR3 nucleotides are TGCAGCGTTGAAGTAACAGGGGAGACAAATCAGCCCCAGCATTTT.